The present entry profiles one T cell receptor beta chain with its context. Its matching antigen is unknown. This specimen belongs to a study of T cell responses to AZD1222 COVID-19 vaccine. Study-level points and caveats: Repertoire sampling was restricted to post-peak T cell response timepoints.

Here immunoSEQ multiplex PCR was the method, and the copy in TCRdb shows in-frame clones only, minus some. This repertoire shows approximately 70,000 clones, around 86% found once; its top ten account for about 2.4%. This CDR3 is 14 amino acids long. V lost 3 bases to trimming and J lost 4 bases, with 15 bases between them. Germline values: CDR1 GTSNPN, CDR2 SVGIG (reference sequence). V and J are TRBV30 and TRBJ1-2, with D unresolved. This sample comprised peripheral blood, obtained on day 0 of AZD1222 vaccination. The TCR comes from an adult in good health. The CDR3 DNA reads as TGTGCCTGGAGCGGGCTAGGCGCTAGCTATGGCTACACCTTC. This translates into CAWSGLGASYGYTF.